The 22 T cell receptor beta chains below were found in one sample sequenced in a study of glioma-infiltrating T cells. TCR alpha and beta CDR3 regions were amplified from RNA using iRepertoire nested multiplex PCR. Via MiXCR, TCRdb re-called the multiplex PCR reads, giving one row per CDR3 protein. The data contain approximately 120,000 distinct CDR3 sequences, roughly 23% of them singletons. Sample: glioma tissue, nonneoplastic brain tissue, or PBMCs (not recorded which). Receptors originate from a human donor with low-grade glioma or glioblastoma, undergoing nonglioma brain surgery, or in good health (not recorded which).

V and J are TRBV7-8 and TRBJ2-2; 8 nucleotides agree with TRBD2. This CDR3 has 16 residues. With V trimmed by 5 bases and J by 5 bases, 10 bases remained unmatched. Germline CDR1 SGHVS, CDR2 FQNEAQ. The CDR3 bases are TGTGCCAGCAGCCCAGGGACTAGAGACAATACCGGGGAGCTGTTTTTT. This codes for CASSPGTRDNTGELFF.

This clonotype has at least ten counts. The V and J genes are TRBV19 and TRBJ2-1, with a weak D call TRBD1 (5 bases). The CDR3 runs to 17 residues. CDR1 is LNHDA, CDR2 SQIVND, per germline (reference sequence). V gave up 5 bases and J gave up 6 bases, with 23 bases separating them. As DNA, the CDR3 is TGTGCCAGTAGTTTCTACTCGGACAACGACCTCGGCAATGAGCAGTTCTTC. Amino acid sequence: CASSFYSDNDLGNEQFF.

At least ten counts were recorded for this clonotype. The rearrangement links TRBV6-1 to TRBJ2-3; maybe TRBD1 (6 bases). Trimming stripped 1 base from V and 7 bases from J, with 15 bases between. Germline V gene data show CDR1 as MNHNS and CDR2 as SASEGT. This CDR3 is 15 amino acids long. The CDR3 loop reads CASSEGAGAQYTQYF. DNA for the CDR3: TGTGCCAGCAGTGAAGGGGCAGGGGCACAATATACGCAGTATTTT.

Concerning this clonotype: This sequence may be a read error, since a much larger clone differs from it by one base. This chain links TRBV29-1 with TRBJ2-1, with TRBD2 identical over 12 bases. Germline V gene sequence: CDR1 SQVTM, CDR2 ANQGSEA. This CDR3 spans 12 amino acids. The CDR3 is CSIRTSGNHRLF. The CDR3 nucleotides are TGCAGCATTCGGACTAGCGGGAATCACCGGCTCTTC.

The sample holds many counts of this clonotype. V and J are TRBV6-6 and TRBJ2-5, with D unclear. Germline V gene sequence: CDR1 MNHNY, CDR2 SVGAGI (reference sequence). The V end lost 1 base, the J end lost 2 bases, and 14 bases lay between the germline ends. The length of the CDR3 is 16 residues. DNA of the CDR3: TGTGCCAGCAGTTACTTCAGGCCAACTTCACAAGAGACCCAGTACTTC. Its protein is CASSYFRPTSQETQYF.

Many counts were recorded for this clonotype. The chain has TRBV4-1 and TRBJ1-3, with D perhaps TRBD1 (6 bases). This CDR3 comprises 12 residues. Trimming took off 8 bases at V and 2 bases at J, with 7 bases between the two ends. Germline values: CDR1 MGHRA, CDR2 YSYEKL. The CDR3 loop is CASEGAGNTIYF. CDR3 bases: TGCGCCAGCGAGGGGGCTGGAAACACCATATATTTT.

The chain couples TRBV11-2 to TRBJ1-1; TRBD1 aligns across 9 bases. This CDR3 comprises 16 residues. Germline loops: CDR1 SGHAT, CDR2 FQNNGV. Trimming cost V 5 bases and J 14 bases; bases outside gene matches: 21. CDR3 DNA sequence: TGTGCCAGCAGCAACAGCCCGAGGACAGGGGAGAGTGGAGCCTTCTTT. It is translated as CASSNSPRTGESGAFF.

This clonotype was detected only a few times. V gene TRBV18 combines with J gene TRBJ2-7, with unresolved D. CDR1 and CDR2 from the germline V gene are KGHSH and LQKENI. CDR3 length: 15 amino acids. Trimming cost V 2 bases and J 3 bases, with 14 bases left between them. The CDR3 DNA reads TGTGCCAGCTCACCAGTTCGCCAGCAGAGCTACGAGCAGTACTTC. It codes for CASSPVRQQSYEQYF.

This clonotype was seen many times. V is TRBV10-3 and J is TRBJ2-3, with TRBD1 matching over 8 bases. Germline CDR1 is ENHRY and CDR2 is SYGVKD. V lost 6 bases, J lost 4 bases, and 3 bases stayed unmatched. The CDR3 is 13 amino acids. The CDR3 DNA is TGTGCCATCAGGGACAGGGAGTCAGATACGCAGTATTTT. Translating it yields CAIRDRESDTQYF.

This clonotype was observed many times. The chain is built from TRBV18 and TRBJ1-1; D gene ambiguous. V was cut by 3 bases and J by 5 bases, with 13 bases left in between. The CDR3 has 14 amino acids. Per the germline V gene, CDR1 is KGHSH and CDR2 is LQKENI. The CDR3 loop is CASSPNSRDTEAFF. As DNA, the CDR3 is TGTGCCAGCTCACCCAATTCTAGGGATACTGAAGCTTTCTTT.

This clonotype was detected ten times or more. The chain carries TRBV7-2 and TRBJ2-3; D unresolved. The ends were cut back, 6 bases at V and 6 bases at J, with 7 bases in the middle. The CDR3 has 11 amino acids. Germline CDR1 and CDR2: SGHTA and FQGNSA. DNA of the CDR3: TGTGCCAGCAGGAACGGGGATACGCAGTATTTT. This encodes CASRNGDTQYF.

A few counts support this clonotype. The chain employs TRBV29-1 and TRBJ2-7; 10 nucleotides line up with TRBD1. The CDR3 runs 15 residues. CDR1 and CDR2 (germline): SQVTM, ANQGSEA. J was trimmed by 7 bases and V by 4 bases; bases with no gene match: 13. The DNA for the CDR3 is TGCAGCGTTGTTCTAGGACAGGGGGGTCCGGGAGAGCAGTACTTC. It encodes CSVVLGQGGPGEQYF.

Points on this clonotype: This may be a read error: a much more frequent sequence differs by one nucleotide. V usage is TRBV7-2 and J usage is TRBJ2-6; D might be TRBD1 or TRBD2, each matching 5 bases. This CDR3 has 18 residues. Germline CDR1 is SGHTA and CDR2 is FQGNSA. The CDR3 region has the DNA TGTGCCAGCAGCCCCCGGGACGTAATAAACTCTGGGGCCAACGTCATGACTTTC. This sequence encodes CASSPRDVINSGANVMTF.

In this sample, this clonotype turned up a few times. V usage is TRBV6-1 and J usage is TRBJ2-3, with TRBD2 identical over 10 bases. Per germline, CDR1 MNHNS and CDR2 SASEGT. The CDR3 is 16 amino acids. The trim removed 6 bases at V and 2 bases at J, leaving 8 bases unmatched. CDR3 nucleotides: TGTGCCAGCAGAGTGGCTAGCGGGAGCCCCACAGATACGCAGTATTTT. Protein product: CASRVASGSPTDTQYF.

About this clonotype: Since a much larger clone is just one base distant, this may be a read error. The rearrangement joins TRBV18 to TRBJ2-7; no reliable D call. CDR1 and CDR2 from the germline V gene are KGHSH and LQKENI. The CDR3 contains 14 residues. Trimming removed 4 bases from V and 2 bases from J, with 12 bases in between. The CDR3 sequence is CASSRENPPYEQYF. In nucleotides, the CDR3 is TGTGCCAGCTCACGAGAGAATCCCCCCTACGAGCAGTACTTC.

This clonotype was observed at least ten times. This sequence joins TRBV19 and TRBJ2-1, with a possible D match to TRBD2 (5 bases). Per the germline V gene, CDR1 is LNHDA and CDR2 is SQIVND (reference sequence). This CDR3 comprises 14 residues. The V gene lost 3 bases and the J gene lost 4 bases, with 10 bases spanning the gap. The CDR3: CASSIQRSYNEQFF. CDR3 in DNA: TGTGCCAGTAGTATCCAGCGGAGTTACAATGAGCAGTTCTTC.

This clonotype has a count of ten or more. V and J are TRBV20-1 and TRBJ2-1; the match to TRBD2 covers 7 bases. The germline V gene has CDR1 DFQATT and CDR2 SNEGSKA (reference sequence). The J segment lost 3 bases and the V segment lost 3 bases, leaving 5 bases of the junction unmatched. The CDR3 loop spans 14 amino acids. CDR3 loop: CSARGDYHYNEQFF. Here the CDR3 DNA reads TGCAGTGCTAGGGGGGACTACCACTACAATGAGCAGTTCTTC.

This clonotype was seen at least ten times. The chain is built from TRBV6-1 and TRBJ2-7; possible D gene TRBD1, 6 bases. V was shortened by 6 bases and J by 0 bases, with 12 bases between the two germline ends. Germline V gene data show CDR1 as MNHNS and CDR2 as SASEGT. The CDR3 totals 14 residues. CDR3 region: CASRSQGNSYEQYF. The CDR3 DNA sequence: TGTGCCAGCAGGTCACAGGGCAACTCCTACGAGCAGTACTTC.

This clonotype has a count of ten or more. This chain joins TRBV19 and TRBJ1-5; no firm D call. The V gene lost 3 bases and the J gene lost 0 bases, with 9 bases spanning the gap. CDR3 length: 15 amino acids. The germline gives CDR1 LNHDA, CDR2 SQIVND (reference sequence). CDR3 residues: CASSILRTSNQPQHF. CDR3 in DNA: TGTGCCAGTAGTATTCTCAGGACTAGCAATCAGCCCCAGCATTTT.

This clonotype was picked up many times. The chain joins TRBV6-2 or TRBV6-3 to TRBJ2-1; 7 nucleotides match TRBD2. Losses at the gene ends were 4 bases for V and 5 bases for J; bases not matched to a gene: 5. The length of the CDR3 is 14 residues. Germline V CDR1 and CDR2: MNHEY, SVGEGT. The CDR3 DNA reads TGTGCCAGCAGTTGGCCCGGGACTAACAATGAGCAGTTCTTC. Translated, it gives CASSWPGTNNEQFF.

This clonotype has at least ten counts. The V call is TRBV7-9, the J call TRBJ2-7, with a possible D match to TRBD2 (6 bases). V was trimmed by 4 bases and J by 4 bases, leaving 14 bases between them. This CDR3 region has 14 residues. Germline-derived CDR1 and CDR2 are SEHNR and FQNEAQ (reference sequence). This chain's CDR3 is CASSSPGEEYEQYF. The CDR3 DNA sequence: TGTGCCAGCAGCTCCCCGGGAGAGGAGTACGAGCAGTACTTC.

This clonotype has a count of ten or more. This chain joins TRBV28 and TRBJ2-1; 12 bases line up with TRBD2. The V segment lost 5 bases and the J segment 9 bases; nucleotides outside the gene matches: 8. The germline V gene encodes CDR1 MDHEN and CDR2 SYDVKM. The CDR3 consists of 15 residues. The CDR3 nucleotides are TGTGCCAGCAGTCCGCGCCTGGGACTAGCGGGTGAGCAGTTCTTC. It specifies CASSPRLGLAGEQFF.